This T cell receptor (beta chain) was sequenced for a study of identical twins. Findings of the study overall: Model-predicted out-of-frame TCR alpha sharing fell below observed values in monozygotic twins.

Losses at the gene ends were 7 bases for V and 10 bases for J; bases not matched to a gene: 15. The CDR3 sequence is 16 residues long. Germline lookup yields CDR1 SEHNR and CDR2 FQNEAQ (reference sequence). A universal primer site was incorporated via template switching, and the cDNA contained unique molecular identifiers. TCRdb passed the 5' RACE reads through MiXCR, listing each CDR3 protein once. The data hold around 340,000 distinct CDR3 sequences, with around 9.7% observed a single time. This clonotype has at least ten counts. The antigen is undetermined. The sample consisted of naive T cells sorted from blood. The J gene is TRBJ2-1, the V gene TRBV7-9; the match to TRBD2 covers 11 bases. The source of this sequence is a woman in her 50s in good health. CDR3 sequence (DNA): TGTGCCAGCACCCCCCAACCGGTAGCGGGAGGGCCGGAGCAGTTCTTC. Encoded protein: CASTPQPVAGGPEQFF.